The 13 T cell receptor beta chains listed next were all sequenced from one sample in a study of T cell responses to AZD1222 COVID-19 vaccine. The protocol was immunoSEQ multiplex PCR, while the TCRdb copy is restricted to in-frame clones and leaves out a portion. The table lists about 140,000 clones, under 95% of them singletons. The specimen comprised peripheral blood, sampled 28 days after the second AZD1222 dose. Receptors originate from an adult who received the AZD1222 COVID-19 vaccine.

This chain uses TRBV7-2 with TRBJ2-7; D ambiguous. Germline V gene lookup returns CDR1 SGHTA and CDR2 FQGNSA. The germline V and J ends were trimmed by 6 bases and 2 bases, with 14 bases remaining between them. The CDR3 loop spans 14 amino acids. CDR3 protein: CASRRLSNTYEQYF. The CDR3, as DNA: TGTGCCAGCAGGCGGCTTAGCAACACCTACGAGCAGTACTTC.

The chain couples TRBV11-2 to TRBJ1-1; D call uncertain. Germline assignment: CDR1 SGHAT and CDR2 FQNNGV. Between the trimmed V and J ends, which lost 0 bases and 10 bases, there was a span of 12 bases. The CDR3 runs to 13 residues. CDR3 protein: CASSLESFVRAFF. Here the CDR3 DNA reads TGTGCCAGCAGCTTAGAGTCTTTTGTGCGAGCTTTCTTT.

V is TRBV6-5 and J is TRBJ1-1, with a possible D match to TRBD1 (5 bases). This CDR3 contains 12 residues. Germline CDR1 reads MNHEY; CDR2 reads SVGAGI. V dropped 5 bases and J dropped 8 bases, with 12 bases sitting between them. The CDR3 spells CASSKRGGEAFF. DNA for the CDR3: TGTGCCAGCAGTAAAAGGGGAGGGGAAGCTTTCTTT.

V usage is TRBV4-2 and J usage is TRBJ1-5; the D is unclear. Germline V gene data show CDR1 as LGHNA and CDR2 as YNFKEQ. Trimming left V 4 bases short and J 0 bases short, with 10 bases between. The CDR3 runs 15 residues. Here the CDR3 DNA reads TGTGCCAGCAGCCTACAGCTTTATAGCAATCAGCCCCAGCATTTT. As protein: CASSLQLYSNQPQHF.

The genes are TRBV24-1 and TRBJ2-6, with D unresolved. Germline CDR1 KGHDR, CDR2 SFDVKD. V was trimmed by 2 bases and J by 0 bases, leaving 1 base between them. The CDR3 runs 14 residues. This chain's CDR3 is CATSDSSGANVLTF. The DNA of the CDR3 is TGTGCCACCAGTGATTCCTCTGGGGCCAACGTCCTGACTTTC.

V usage is TRBV4-1 and J usage is TRBJ2-3; 8 bases fit TRBD2. This CDR3 region has 15 residues. The junction had 4 bases not matched to a gene; V was cut back by 4 bases and J by 1 base. Germline V CDR1 and CDR2: MGHRA, YSYEKL. CDR3 in DNA: TGCGCCAGCAGCCTAGCGGGATTTGGCACAGATACGCAGTATTTT. Amino acid sequence: CASSLAGFGTDTQYF.

The J gene is TRBJ2-7, the V gene TRBV7-9; 9 nucleotides line up with TRBD1. Germline assignment: CDR1 SEHNR and CDR2 FQNEAQ (reference sequence). V was pared by 0 bases and J by 3 bases, with 0 bases of the junction left unmatched. The CDR3 runs 14 residues. The CDR3 spells CASSLAGQGYEQYF. The CDR3 bases are TGTGCCAGCAGCTTAGCGGGACAGGGCTACGAGCAGTACTTC.

The sample holds a few counts of this clone. The rearrangement links TRBV2 to TRBJ2-5; 8 positions match TRBD1. Germline V CDR1 and CDR2: SNHLY, FYNNEI. The junction had 4 bases not matched to a gene; V was cut back by 8 bases and J by 2 bases. The CDR3 sequence is 13 residues long. The chain's CDR3 is CASLRDRQETQYF. CDR3 in DNA: TGTGCCAGCCTCCGGGACAGGCAAGAGACCCAGTACTTC.

This clone was seen a single time. The chain is built from TRBV3-1 (or the pseudogene TRBV3-2) and TRBJ1-1, with D unresolved. Germline V gene sequence: CDR1 LGHDT, CDR2 YNNKEL (reference sequence). This CDR3 is built from 12 residues. The germline V and J ends were trimmed by 2 bases and 9 bases, with 10 bases remaining between them. The CDR3 here is CASSQSPLKAFF. In nucleotides, the CDR3 is TGTGCCAGCAGCCAAAGCCCCTTGAAAGCTTTCTTT.

A word on this clone: This sample also contains other DNA sequences that code for the same CDR3. The chain has TRBV5-4 and TRBJ2-2; weak D call: TRBD2 (7 bases). With 0 bases removed from V and 5 bases from J, the gap between germline ends came to 11 bases. CDR1 is SGHNT and CDR2 is YYREEE in the germline V gene (reference sequence). The length of the CDR3 is 15 residues. This CDR3 is CASSLVGGRTGELFF. CDR3 nucleotide sequence: TGTGCCAGCAGCTTGGTGGGGGGGCGAACCGGGGAGCTGTTTTTT.

The rearrangement uses TRBV7-6 and TRBJ2-7, with a tentative D call TRBD2 (6 bases). The germline CDR1 and CDR2 sequences are SGHVS and FNYEAQ. The CDR3 contains 15 residues. V was clipped by 3 bases and J by 0 bases, with 12 bases between them. The CDR3 region has the DNA TGTGCCAGCAGCTTTGGGGGGAGCGGCTCCTACGAGCAGTACTTC. Translating gives CASSFGGSGSYEQYF.

This sequence joins TRBV29-1 and TRBJ2-7; 13 bases align to TRBD2. The germline CDR1 and CDR2 sequences are SQVTM and ANQGSEA. V shed 4 bases, J shed 1 base, and the junction held 7 bases outside the gene matches. CDR3 length: 16 residues. CDR3 nucleotides: TGCAGCGTTGCGGGACTAGCGGGATTCAGGTCCTACGAGCAGTACTTC. Translation: CSVAGLAGFRSYEQYF.

The rearrangement joins TRBV9 to TRBJ1-1; D not resolved. Germline V gene data show CDR1 as SGDLS and CDR2 as YYNGEE. The CDR3 loop spans 14 amino acids. V was pared by 4 bases and J by 1 base, with 11 bases between. This CDR3 is CASSPLGRNTEAFF. The CDR3 DNA follows: TGTGCCAGCAGCCCCCTAGGGAGGAACACTGAAGCTTTCTTT.